This T cell receptor beta chain was sequenced for a study of CD8+CD57+ T cells in acquired aplastic anemia. Study background: Each DNA sample taken from sorted CD4+ and CD8+ cells came to 3 to 4 ug on average.

Genomic DNA was employed as the template in profiling TCR beta VDJ and CDR3. One entry per CDR3 protein results from TCRdb running MiXCR on the reads. This table has 150,000 to 200,000 distinct CDR3 sequences, under 50% appearing once. The V end was cut by 4 bases, the J end by 4 bases, with 16 bases between. The germline V gene has CDR1 SGHRS and CDR2 YFSETQ. The CDR3 has 15 amino acids. Study-level results: No significant difference in CD8+ Simpson's diversity was found between patients and controls.

The sample holds many counts of this clonotype. Its antigen is unidentified. The authors sequenced patients whose flow cytometry had shown CD8+CD57+ cell expansion. V is TRBV5-1 and J is TRBJ2-3, with D unresolved. This sequence originates from a human donor with aplastic anemia. The source material was sorted CD4+, CD8+, or CD8+CD57+ T cells (not recorded which) from PBMCs. CDR3 protein: CASSLRTSSADTQYF. CDR3 bases: TGCGCCAGCAGCCTACGGACGTCCTCGGCAGATACGCAGTATTTT.